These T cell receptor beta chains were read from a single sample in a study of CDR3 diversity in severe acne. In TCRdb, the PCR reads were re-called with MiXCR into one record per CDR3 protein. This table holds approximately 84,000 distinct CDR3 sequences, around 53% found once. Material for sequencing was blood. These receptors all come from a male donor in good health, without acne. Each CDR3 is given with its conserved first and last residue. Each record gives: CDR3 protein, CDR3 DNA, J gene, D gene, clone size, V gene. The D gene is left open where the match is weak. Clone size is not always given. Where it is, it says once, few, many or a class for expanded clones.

CDR3 protein: CASSQEEEANVYEQYF
CDR3 DNA: TGTGCCAGCAGCCAAGAGGAGGAGGCTAACGTCTACGAGCAGTACTTC
J gene: TRBJ2-7
D gene: -
clone size: -
V gene: TRBV4-2

CDR3 protein: CASRPPGQPQHF
CDR3 DNA: TGTGCCAGCAGGCCTCCGGGACAGCCCCAGCATTTT
J gene: TRBJ1-5
D gene: -
clone size: -
V gene: TRBV7-9

CDR3 protein: CASSQDWDQPQYF
CDR3 DNA: TGTGCCAGCAGCCAAGATTGGGATCAGCCCCAGTACTTC
J gene: TRBJ2-5
D gene: -
clone size: -
V gene: TRBV3-1

CDR3 protein: CASSFGQNNQPQHF
CDR3 DNA: TGTGCCAGCAGTTTCGGCCAGAACAATCAGCCCCAGCATTTT
J gene: TRBJ1-5
D gene: -
clone size: -
V gene: TRBV28

CDR3 protein: CAWSEGVGNTIYF
CDR3 DNA: TGTGCCTGGAGCGAGGGGGTGGGAAACACCATATATTTT
J gene: TRBJ1-3
D gene: -
clone size: many
V gene: TRBV30

CDR3 protein: CASSPIDQGGETQYF
CDR3 DNA: TGTGCCAGCTCACCAATCGATCAGGGCGGGGAGACCCAGTACTTC
J gene: TRBJ2-5
D gene: -
clone size: many
V gene: TRBV18

CDR3 protein: CARGGAQYF
CDR3 DNA: TGTGCCCGGGGGGGGGCGCAGTATTTT
J gene: TRBJ2-3
D gene: TRBD2
clone size: -
V gene: TRBV7-7

CDR3 protein: CAGSYSSDGYGYTF
CDR3 DNA: TGTGCCGGCAGTTACTCCTCGGACGGCTATGGCTACACCTTC
J gene: TRBJ1-2
D gene: -
clone size: -
V gene: TRBV10-3

CDR3 protein: CASLRTSGGAGTQETQYF
CDR3 DNA: TGTGCCAGTTTACGAACTAGCGGGGGGGCCGGAACCCAAGAGACCCAGTACTTC
J gene: TRBJ2-5
D gene: TRBD2
clone size: -
V gene: TRBV25-1

CDR3 protein: CSVTALRANAGELFF
CDR3 DNA: TGCAGCGTAACAGCCCTCCGCGCGAACGCCGGGGAGCTGTTTTTT
J gene: TRBJ2-2
D gene: -
clone size: -
V gene: TRBV29-1

CDR3 protein: CASSHWGARYYGYTF
CDR3 DNA: TGTGCCAGCAGCCATTGGGGGGCGCGATACTATGGCTACACCTTC
J gene: TRBJ1-2
D gene: -
clone size: few
V gene: TRBV5-6

CDR3 protein: CASSAHLDSGNTIYF
CDR3 DNA: TGTGCCAGCAGCGCCCATCTAGACTCTGGAAACACCATATATTTT
J gene: TRBJ1-3
D gene: -
clone size: -
V gene: TRBV7-8

CDR3 protein: CAISAGTGDYNEQFF
CDR3 DNA: TGTGCCATCAGCGCCGGGACAGGGGACTACAATGAGCAGTTCTTC
J gene: TRBJ2-1
D gene: TRBD1
clone size: -
V gene: TRBV10-3

CDR3 protein: CATSLWGGGSNEQFF
CDR3 DNA: TGTGCCACCAGCCTGTGGGGCGGGGGAAGCAATGAGCAGTTCTTC
J gene: TRBJ2-1
D gene: TRBD2
clone size: many
V gene: TRBV24-1

CDR3 protein: CASSAWDSQETQYF
CDR3 DNA: TGTGCCAGCAGTGCCTGGGACAGCCAAGAGACCCAGTACTTC
J gene: TRBJ2-5
D gene: TRBD1
clone size: -
V gene: TRBV27

CDR3 protein: CASSESPGNYGYTF
CDR3 DNA: TGTGCCAGCAGTGAATCGCCGGGGAACTATGGCTACACCTTC
J gene: TRBJ1-2
D gene: -
clone size: -
V gene: TRBV2

CDR3 protein: CASSRLAGVGSYEQYF
CDR3 DNA: TGTGCCAGCAGCCGACTAGCGGGAGTGGGATCCTACGAGCAGTACTTC
J gene: TRBJ2-7
D gene: TRBD2
clone size: -
V gene: TRBV5-6

CDR3 protein: CASIRPGENTEAFF
CDR3 DNA: TGTGCCAGCATCCGTCCGGGGGAGAACACTGAAGCTTTCTTT
J gene: TRBJ1-1
D gene: -
clone size: -
V gene: TRBV14

CDR3 protein: CSVESSSGNTTYF
CDR3 DNA: TGCAGCGTTGAAAGTTCTTCTGGAAACACCACATATTTT
J gene: TRBJ1-3
D gene: -
clone size: -
V gene: TRBV29-1

CDR3 protein: CASGPGHVNEQFF
CDR3 DNA: TGTGCCAGCGGACCGGGACACGTCAATGAGCAGTTCTTC
J gene: TRBJ2-1
D gene: -
clone size: -
V gene: TRBV5-6

CDR3 protein: CASSAQETQYF
CDR3 DNA: TGCGCCAGCAGCGCTCAGGAGACCCAGTACTTC
J gene: TRBJ2-5
D gene: -
clone size: -
V gene: TRBV5-1

CDR3 protein: CASSVVSGGDTQYF
CDR3 DNA: TGTGCCAGCAGCGTAGTTTCTGGGGGAGATACGCAGTATTTT
J gene: TRBJ2-3
D gene: -
clone size: once
V gene: TRBV13

CDR3 protein: CASSLGLNTGELFF
CDR3 DNA: TGTGCCAGCAGCCTGGGGCTAAACACCGGGGAGCTGTTTTTT
J gene: TRBJ2-2
D gene: -
clone size: -
V gene: TRBV9

CDR3 protein: CASQRRTGDTEAFF
CDR3 DNA: TGCGCCAGCCAACGCAGAACAGGGGACACTGAAGCTTTCTTT
J gene: TRBJ1-1
D gene: TRBD1
clone size: few
V gene: TRBV5-1

CDR3 protein: CSALPGQGRVYGYTF
CDR3 DNA: TGCAGTGCTTTACCGGGACAGGGTCGAGTCTATGGCTACACCTTC
J gene: TRBJ1-2
D gene: TRBD1
clone size: -
V gene: TRBV20-1

CDR3 protein: CASSLVGGAYGYTF
CDR3 DNA: TGCGCCAGCAGCTTGGTTGGAGGGGCCTATGGCTACACCTTC
J gene: TRBJ1-2
D gene: -
clone size: -
V gene: TRBV5-1

CDR3 protein: CAWSGRNSNQPQHF
CDR3 DNA: TGTGCCTGGAGTGGACGGAATAGCAATCAGCCCCAGCATTTT
J gene: TRBJ1-5
D gene: -
clone size: many
V gene: TRBV30

CDR3 protein: CSALRGGASGNLRETQYF
CDR3 DNA: TGCAGTGCTTTACGAGGCGGGGCTAGCGGGAACCTCAGAGAGACCCAGTACTTC
J gene: TRBJ2-5
D gene: TRBD2
clone size: -
V gene: TRBV20-1

CDR3 protein: CASSLGKGGLLTPQYF
CDR3 DNA: TGCGCCAGCAGCTTGGGGAAGGGCGGGTTACTGACTCCGCAGTACTTC
J gene: TRBJ2-7
D gene: -
clone size: -
V gene: TRBV5-1

CDR3 protein: CASTNSGNTIYF
CDR3 DNA: TGTGCCAGCACCAACTCTGGAAACACCATATATTTT
J gene: TRBJ1-3
D gene: -
clone size: many
V gene: TRBV12-3/TRBV12-4

CDR3 protein: CSAETGTGPIGYTF
CDR3 DNA: TGCAGTGCTGAAACCGGGACAGGGCCCATTGGCTACACCTTC
J gene: TRBJ1-2
D gene: TRBD1
clone size: -
V gene: TRBV20-1

CDR3 protein: CASSFRGNEKLFF
CDR3 DNA: TGTGCCAGCAGCTTCCGAGGGAATGAAAAACTGTTTTTT
J gene: TRBJ1-4
D gene: -
clone size: -
V gene: TRBV5-5

CDR3 protein: CSVDPGQGVSYGYTF
CDR3 DNA: TGCAGCGTTGATCCGGGACAGGGTGTTAGCTATGGCTACACCTTC
J gene: TRBJ1-2
D gene: TRBD1
clone size: -
V gene: TRBV29-1

CDR3 protein: CASSPALGQVPSYEQYF
CDR3 DNA: TGTGCCAGCAGTCCCGCCCTTGGACAGGTCCCCTCCTACGAGCAGTACTTC
J gene: TRBJ2-7
D gene: TRBD1
clone size: many
V gene: TRBV28

CDR3 protein: CATSARTGGRGNQPQHF
CDR3 DNA: TGTGCCACCAGTGCCCGGACAGGGGGCAGGGGCAATCAGCCCCAGCATTTT
J gene: TRBJ1-5
D gene: TRBD1
clone size: few
V gene: TRBV24-1

CDR3 protein: CASSQDGTGVYGYTF
CDR3 DNA: TGTGCCAGCAGCCAAGATGGGACAGGGGTGTATGGCTACACCTTC
J gene: TRBJ1-2
D gene: TRBD1
clone size: many
V gene: TRBV4-2

CDR3 protein: CAISGQSNTEAFF
CDR3 DNA: TGTGCCATCAGTGGCCAGTCGAACACTGAAGCTTTCTTT
J gene: TRBJ1-1
D gene: -
clone size: -
V gene: TRBV10-3

CDR3 protein: CASSLAGTGGSPLHF
CDR3 DNA: TGCGCCAGCAGCTTGGCGGGGACAGGGGGCTCACCCCTCCACTTT
J gene: TRBJ1-6
D gene: TRBD1
clone size: -
V gene: TRBV5-1

CDR3 protein: CSARWSLNTEAFF
CDR3 DNA: TGCAGTGCTAGGTGGAGCTTGAACACTGAAGCTTTCTTT
J gene: TRBJ1-1
D gene: -
clone size: -
V gene: TRBV20-1

CDR3 protein: CSARGTSGTSTDTQYF
CDR3 DNA: TGCAGTGCTAGGGGGACTAGCGGGACTAGCACAGATACGCAGTATTTT
J gene: TRBJ2-3
D gene: TRBD2
clone size: -
V gene: TRBV20-1